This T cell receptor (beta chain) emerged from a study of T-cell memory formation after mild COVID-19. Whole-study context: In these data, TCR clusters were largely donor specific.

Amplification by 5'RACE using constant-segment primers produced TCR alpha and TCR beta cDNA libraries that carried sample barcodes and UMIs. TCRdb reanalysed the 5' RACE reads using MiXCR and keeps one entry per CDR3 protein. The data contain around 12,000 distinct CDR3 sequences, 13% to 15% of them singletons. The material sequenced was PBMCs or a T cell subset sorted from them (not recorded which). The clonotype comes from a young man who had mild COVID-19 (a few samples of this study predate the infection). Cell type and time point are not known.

CDR3 region: CASSPRPYEQYF. CDR3 DNA: TGTGCCAGCTCACCACGCCCCTACGAGCAGTACTTC. The rearrangement links TRBV18 to TRBJ2-7, with D unresolved. CDR3 length equals 12 residues. Germline V lookup: CDR1 KGHSH, CDR2 LQKENI. The V gene lost 1 base and the J gene lost 2 bases, with 3 bases spanning the gap.